Listed below are T cell receptor beta chains from one sample, sequenced in a study of cytomegalovirus exposure and HLA in healthy donors. Libraries were prepared by immunoSEQ multiplex PCR; TCRdb keeps only in-frame clonotypes and omits some of them. The profile shows around 100,000 clones, 65% to 80% of them singletons. Sample: PBMCs. All receptors come from a woman between 18 and 29 years old in good health and CMV-seropositive. Both conserved end residues are part of each CDR3. D genes are given only for firm matches. Expanded clones are given a class, and other clones once, few, many or no size at all.

V,J,size,D,DNA,CDR3
TRBV27,TRBJ2-1,-,TRBD2,TGTGCCAGCAGCAAATCCCGGACTAGCGGGGGAAGTGAGCAGTTCTTC,CASSKSRTSGGSEQFF
TRBV27,TRBJ1-4,few,TRBD1,TGTGCCAGCAGCTTAGGTTCCTGGGACAGGGATAATGAAAAACTGTTTTTT,CASSLGSWDRDNEKLFF
TRBV7-2,TRBJ2-4,-,-,TGTGCCAGCAGCTTAGCGCGACAGGCGGCCAAAAACATTCAGTACTTC,CASSLARQAAKNIQYF
TRBV19,TRBJ2-1,-,-,TGTGCCAGTAGTAGTCAGGGGCACCACAATGAGCAGTTCTTC,CASSSQGHHNEQFF
TRBV15,TRBJ1-4,-,TRBD1,TGTGCCACCAGCAGATCCTCGTTAAAGACAGGGAGTGTTGAAAAACTGTTTTTT,CATSRSSLKTGSVEKLFF
TRBV7-3,TRBJ2-3,-,TRBD2,TGTGCCAGCAGCCCATCCGGGACTAGCCTATTGGGCACAGATACGCAGTATTTT,CASSPSGTSLLGTDTQYF
TRBV5-1,TRBJ2-7,few,TRBD2,TGCGCCAGCAGCAACGGGACTAGCGGGACCTACGAGCAGTACTTC,CASSNGTSGTYEQYF
TRBV15,TRBJ1-2,-,-,TGTGCCACCAGCAGATGGAGGGACGTGAGCGGCTACACCTTC,CATSRWRDVSGYTF
TRBV5-1,TRBJ1-6,few,-,TGCGCCAGCAGCTTGGGGGGGGAGGGCTCACCCCTCCACTTT,CASSLGGEGSPLHF
TRBV29-1,TRBJ2-4,-,TRBD1,TGCAGCGTCGTACAGGGGGCCAAAAACATTCAGTACTTC,CSVVQGAKNIQYF
TRBV5-6,TRBJ2-1,-,TRBD2,TGTGCCAGCAGGGGACTAACGAATGAGCAGTTCTTC,CASRGLTNEQFF
TRBV7-2,TRBJ1-1,-,-,TGTGCCAGCAGCTTAGGGGACATAGACGCTTTCTTT,CASSLGDIDAFF
TRBV6-1,TRBJ2-5,-,TRBD2,TGTGCCAGCAGTGAACAGCGGGGGGGGCAAGAGACCCAGTACTTC,CASSEQRGGQETQYF